The clone carrying this T cell receptor beta chain appeared many times. In the library, individual cDNA molecules carried attached unique molecular identifiers. TCRdb itself ran the 5' RACE reads through MiXCR, one entry per CDR3 protein. The table has around 52,000 distinct CDR3 sequences, roughly 12% seen once. The data were taken from a study of early T cells in non-severe SARS-CoV-2 infection. The V end was cut by 4 bases, the J end by 2 bases, with 4 bases between. The length of the CDR3 is 11 residues. Germline-derived CDR1 and CDR2 are SGHDT and YYEEEE. This receptor was identified in an adult who was a healthcare worker with PCR-confirmed SARS-CoV-2 infection or an uninfected control (not recorded which). The genes are TRBV5-6 and TRBJ2-7; D is unresolved. Sequenced input: whole blood. CDR3 loop: CASSRTYEQYF. The CDR3 DNA sequence: TGTGCCAGCAGCCGAACCTACGAGCAGTACTTC.